This T cell receptor (beta chain) appears in the sequencing data of a study of blood T cell repertoires in COVID-19. V gave up 5 bases and J gave up 2 bases, with 12 bases separating them. The CDR3 is 14 residues long. CDR1 and CDR2 from the germline V gene are SEHNR and FQNEAQ (reference sequence). Generated by immunoSEQ multiplex PCR, the TCRdb table keeps only in-frame clones and is missing some. The data show about 120,000 clones, 85% to 90% seen once. Material for sequencing was peripheral blood. The source is a woman in her 70s with acute or convalescent COVID-19. The chain joins TRBV7-9 to TRBJ1-1, with a tentative D call TRBD1 (6 bases). The CDR3 nucleotides are TGTGCCAGCAGCATCAGGGGAAGAAACACTGAAGCTTTCTTT. Protein sequence: CASSIRGRNTEAFF.